Below are 27 T cell receptor beta chains sequenced from a single sample in a study of control samples from healthy donors and cancer patients. The repertoire was sequenced with immunoSEQ multiplex PCR; TCRdb's copy has only in-frame clones and lacks some. The data contain fewer than 30,000 clones, about 83% of them seen just once; the ten biggest clones take up about 1.6%. The sample taken for sequencing was PBMCs. All receptors come from a woman aged 40 to 50 with lung cancer.

V and J are TRBV10-3 and TRBJ1-1, with D possibly being TRBD1 (6 bases). With 3 bases removed from V and 5 bases from J, the gap between germline ends came to 16 bases. Germline values: CDR1 ENHRY, CDR2 SYGVKD. This CDR3 is built from 15 residues. The CDR3 bases are TGTGCCATCAGTGACTCACAGGGCGAGGGGACTGAAGCTTTCTTT. Translating it yields CAISDSQGEGTEAFF.

The chain uses TRBV10-3 and TRBJ2-3; the D is unclear. The CDR3 runs to 12 residues. Germline CDR1 reads ENHRY; CDR2 reads SYGVKD. The V end lost 0 bases, the J end lost 3 bases, and 1 base lay between the germline ends. The CDR3 here is CAISESTDTQYF. In DNA, the CDR3 is TGTGCCATCAGTGAGTCGACAGATACGCAGTATTTT.

The chain combines TRBV7-2 with TRBJ1-2, with TRBD1 matching 7 bases. Germline CDR1 reads SGHTA; CDR2 reads FQGNSA. The V gene end was trimmed by 1 base and the J gene end by 9 bases; junction bases not matched to a gene: 8. The CDR3 is made up of 14 amino acids. DNA of the CDR3: TGTGCCAGCAGCTTAGGGGGTTCCAGGGGGAGCTACACCTTC. Translated, it gives CASSLGGSRGSYTF.

J is TRBJ1-6 and V is TRBV19; 10 nucleotides line up with TRBD1. CDR3 length: 15 amino acids. The junction had 5 bases not matched to a gene; V was cut back by 5 bases and J by 7 bases. Germline V gene sequence: CDR1 LNHDA, CDR2 SQIVND (reference sequence). The CDR3 protein is CASSFGQGVNSPLHF. CDR3 coding DNA: TGTGCCAGTAGTTTTGGACAGGGGGTCAATTCACCCCTCCACTTT.

The chain joins TRBV4-3 to TRBJ2-6; a weak D match, TRBD1 (6 bases). CDR3 length: 16 amino acids. Germline values: CDR1 LGHNA, CDR2 YSLEER. The V and J ends lost 0 bases and 2 bases respectively, with 8 bases between them. CDR3 residues: CASSQDQGTGANVLTF. The CDR3 nucleotides are TGCGCCAGCAGCCAAGATCAGGGGACTGGGGCCAACGTCCTGACTTTC.

The rearrangement joins TRBV9 to TRBJ2-7; D perhaps matches TRBD2 (7 bases). Between the trimmed V and J ends, which lost 0 bases and 4 bases, there was a span of 14 bases. Germline CDR1 SGDLS, CDR2 YYNGEE. The CDR3 length is 15 residues. The CDR3 nucleotides read TGTGCCAGCAGCGTAGGGAACGGGGGGCGTTACGAGCAGTACTTC. Translated: CASSVGNGGRYEQYF.

The chain recombines TRBV7-9 with TRBJ2-5; D remains unclear. Trimming took 4 bases from V and 2 from J, leaving 8 bases between them. The CDR3 spans 13 residues. CDR1 and CDR2 (germline): SEHNR, FQNEAQ (reference sequence). The CDR3 DNA reads as TGTGCCAGCAGCTCGGGCCCTCAAGAGACCCAGTACTTC. It translates to CASSSGPQETQYF.

V and J are TRBV19 and TRBJ2-7; D could derive from TRBD1 or TRBD2 (5 bases each). The CDR3 covers 15 residues. Germline loops: CDR1 LNHDA, CDR2 SQIVND (reference sequence). Trimming pared 5 bases from V and 7 bases from J, leaving 21 bases between. The CDR3 DNA reads as TGTGCCAGTAGTTCACCATCCGGGACGGCCGAAGAGCAGTACTTC. Translating it yields CASSSPSGTAEEQYF.

CDR3 protein: CASSLARETSPLHF. CDR3 bases: TGTGCCAGCAGTTTGGCCAGGGAGACTTCACCCCTCCACTTT. The chain uses TRBV28 and TRBJ1-6, with D possibly matching TRBD1 (5 bases). The CDR3 has 14 residues. Trimming took off 3 bases at V and 9 bases at J, with 12 bases between the two ends. Per germline, CDR1 MDHEN and CDR2 SYDVKM.

The V gene is TRBV28, the J gene TRBJ1-2; 10 bases are shared with TRBD1. The CDR3 extends over 13 amino acids. V gave up 5 bases and J gave up 7 bases; unmatched junction bases: 4. Looked up from germline, CDR1 is MDHEN and CDR2 is SYDVKM. The chain's CDR3 is CASSRQGAVGYTF. CDR3 bases: TGTGCCAGCAGTAGACAGGGGGCTGTTGGCTACACCTTC.

The chain uses TRBV28 and TRBJ1-2; D uncertain. The CDR3 is 12 amino acids. CDR1 and CDR2 (germline): MDHEN, SYDVKM. The V gene lost 6 bases and the J gene lost 1 base, with 6 bases spanning the gap. CDR3 protein: CASRGSNYGYTF. In DNA, the CDR3 is TGTGCCAGCAGGGGTAGTAACTATGGCTACACCTTC.

The chain carries TRBV24-1 and TRBJ2-1, with TRBD2 matching 12 bases. This CDR3 comprises 17 residues. J was trimmed by 0 bases and V by 4 bases; bases with no gene match: 3. Looked up from germline, CDR1 is KGHDR and CDR2 is SFDVKD. For the CDR3, the DNA is TGTGCCACCAGTGACTTGACTAGCGGGAGCTCCTACAATGAGCAGTTCTTC. This gives the protein CATSDLTSGSSYNEQFF.

This clone is a singleton in its sample. The chain is built from TRBV28 and TRBJ1-1; D may be TRBD1 (5 bases). Germline assignment: CDR1 MDHEN and CDR2 SYDVKM. The CDR3 contains 17 residues. V was pared by 1 base and J by 0 bases, with 15 bases between. The CDR3 loop reads CASSLSGTWGMNTEAFF. CDR3 sequence (DNA): TGTGCCAGCAGTTTATCGGGGACCTGGGGCATGAACACTGAAGCTTTCTTT.

In its sample, this clone was seen once. V is TRBV28 and J is TRBJ2-1, with a tentative D call TRBD1 (6 bases). The CDR3 is made up of 14 amino acids. The germline V gene encodes CDR1 MDHEN and CDR2 SYDVKM. V was clipped by 7 bases and J by 4 bases, with 14 bases between them. This CDR3 reads CASNVQGPYNEQFF. CDR3 bases: TGTGCCAGCAACGTACAGGGACCTTACAATGAGCAGTTCTTC. Based on the CDR3 plus reference TRBV28 and TRBJ2-1, the full variable domain is DVKVTQSSRYLVKRTGEKVFLECVQDMDHENMFWYRQDPGLGLRLIYFSYDVKMKEKGDIPEGYSVSREKKERFSLILESASTNQTSMYLCASNVQGPYNEQFFGPGTRLTVL.

The J gene is TRBJ2-1, the V gene TRBV7-2; 10 positions match TRBD2. Germline loops: CDR1 SGHTA, CDR2 FQGNSA. Losses at the gene ends were 5 bases for V and 6 bases for J; bases not matched to a gene: 4. The CDR3 contains 14 residues. This CDR3 is CASSQSGGANEQFF. For the CDR3, the DNA is TGTGCCAGCAGCCAGAGCGGGGGGGCCAATGAGCAGTTCTTC.

This chain joins TRBV7-3 and TRBJ2-7, with D unclear. V dropped 5 bases and J dropped 7 bases, with 15 bases sitting between them. From germline, CDR1 is SGHTA and CDR2 FQGTGA. This CDR3 comprises 13 residues. Here the CDR3 reads CASSREAEMEQYF. CDR3 DNA: TGTGCCAGCAGCCGCGAGGCGGAAATGGAGCAGTACTTC.

The V gene is TRBV9, the J gene TRBJ1-5; 11 bases agree with TRBD1. Germline-derived CDR1 and CDR2 are SGDLS and YYNGEE. V was pared by 3 bases and J by 6 bases, with 2 bases of the junction left unmatched. The CDR3 totals 14 residues. This chain's CDR3 is CASSGTGGGQPQHF. Here the CDR3 DNA reads TGTGCCAGCAGCGGGACAGGGGGCGGTCAGCCCCAGCATTTT.

This clone was observed a single time. The rearrangement joins TRBV5-4 to TRBJ2-2; 7 bases align to TRBD2. There are 15 residues in the CDR3. V dropped 3 bases and J dropped 3; count of bases not matched to a gene: 5. The germline V gene encodes CDR1 SGHNT and CDR2 YYREEE (reference sequence). The DNA of the CDR3 is TGTGCCAGCAGCTATGGGGGGGGTGACACCGGGGAGCTGTTTTTT. It yields the protein CASSYGGGDTGELFF.

This clone was counted between two and nine times. V is TRBV3-1 (or the pseudogene TRBV3-2) and J is TRBJ2-3; TRBD1 aligns across 7 bases. Germline V gene sequence: CDR1 LGHDT, CDR2 YNNKEL (reference sequence). The J segment lost 6 bases and the V segment lost 2 bases, leaving 8 bases of the junction unmatched. CDR3 length: 15 amino acids. CDR3 in amino acids: CASSQPKGQFDTQYF. Written as DNA, the CDR3 is TGTGCCAGCAGCCAACCCAAGGGACAGTTCGATACGCAGTATTTT.

This chain links TRBV5-4 with TRBJ2-1, with TRBD2 matching over 9 bases. Germline V gene data show CDR1 as SGHNT and CDR2 as YYREEE (reference sequence). There are 15 residues in the CDR3. The V segment lost 1 base and the J segment 7 bases; nucleotides outside the gene matches: 6. The CDR3 is CASSLSSGEANEQFF. The CDR3 DNA reads TGTGCCAGCAGCTTGTCTAGCGGGGAGGCGAATGAGCAGTTCTTC.

This rearrangement joins TRBV7-9 to TRBJ2-5, with D possibly being TRBD2 (7 bases). The CDR3 extends over 15 amino acids. V was shortened by 1 base and J by 1 base, with 10 bases between the two germline ends. Looked up from germline, CDR1 is SEHNR and CDR2 is FQNEAQ (reference sequence). DNA for the CDR3: TGTGCCAGCAGCTTAGGCGGGGGCCCCCAAGAGACCCAGTACTTC. Amino acids: CASSLGGGPQETQYF.

This chain joins TRBV4-2 and TRBJ2-5, with 7 bases lining up with TRBD1. Looked up from germline, CDR1 is LGHNA and CDR2 is YNFKEQ. Trimming at V came to 4 bases and at J to 3 bases, leaving 14 bases not matched to a gene. The CDR3 covers 17 residues. For the CDR3, the DNA is TGTGCCAGCAGCCCCTCCCAACACAGGGGTTCAGAAGAGACCCAGTACTTC. It translates to CASSPSQHRGSEETQYF.

The sample holds a few counts of this clone. The V gene is TRBV5-5, the J gene TRBJ1-4; maybe TRBD1 (5 bases). Trimming cost V 2 bases and J 4 bases, with 12 bases left between them. Looked up from germline, CDR1 is SGHKS and CDR2 is YYEKEE (reference sequence). This CDR3 has 15 amino acids. The CDR3 sequence is CASSFGAFDNEKLFF. The DNA of the CDR3 is TGTGCCAGCAGCTTTGGGGCATTTGATAATGAAAAACTGTTTTTT.

The chain employs TRBV5-8 and TRBJ2-5; D might be TRBD1 or TRBD2, each matching 6 bases. Trimming stripped 2 bases from V and 2 bases from J, with 25 bases between. Germline V CDR1 and CDR2: SGHTS, YDEGEE. The CDR3 sequence is 19 residues long. CDR3 bases: TGTGCCAGCAGCTTCAGCCCCCCGAGTGAGGGGGGCCCTCAAGAGACCCAGTACTTC. This translates into CASSFSPPSEGGPQETQYF.

The gene calls are TRBV10-3 and TRBJ1-1; TRBD1 might be the D (5 bases). The CDR3 runs to 13 residues. Between the trimmed V and J ends, which lost 4 bases and 5 bases, there was a span of 11 bases. Germline lookup yields CDR1 ENHRY and CDR2 SYGVKD. The CDR3 sequence: CAISGGGSTEAFF. As DNA, the CDR3 is TGTGCCATCAGTGGGGGGGGATCGACTGAAGCTTTCTTT.

Concerning this clone: An end of the junction does not agree with germline; a read error may underlie this. Distinct nucleotide sequences in the sample also encode this CDR3. This chain uses TRBV10-3 with TRBJ1-3; 7 bases match TRBD1. CDR3 length: 14 amino acids. Germline V CDR1 and CDR2: ENHRY, SYGVKD. For the CDR3, the DNA is TGCGCCATCAGCTCTTCGACAGGGTCGAACACCATATATTTT. Translated, it gives CAISSSTGSNTIYF.

This sequence joins TRBV4-3 and TRBJ2-2; D possibly corresponds to TRBD2 (6 bases). Per the germline V gene, CDR1 is LGHNA and CDR2 is YSLEER. The CDR3 has 16 residues. V was clipped by 0 bases and J by 5 bases, with 13 bases between them. CDR3 nucleotides: TGCGCCAGCAGCCAAGATCCAACTAGCTTTACCGGGGAGCTGTTTTTT. Amino acids: CASSQDPTSFTGELFF.